The 29 T cell receptor beta chains below all came from one sample that was sequenced in a study of shared clonotypes between healthy human individuals. The protocol was immunoSEQ multiplex PCR, while the TCRdb copy is restricted to in-frame clones and leaves out a portion. This table holds under 650,000 clones, roughly 95% found once. Input material: naive CD4+ T cells sorted from blood. Sample subset: CD45RA+ positively selected. The receptors shown here come from a woman in her 30s in good health.

The chain combines TRBV7-8 with TRBJ2-6; D gene ambiguous. Germline V gene data show CDR1 as SGHVS and CDR2 as FQNEAQ. This CDR3 comprises 18 residues. V was trimmed by 7 bases and J by 0 bases, leaving 19 bases between them. This CDR3 reads CASTPTRPPISGANVLTF. CDR3 bases: TGTGCCAGCACTCCTACGAGACCCCCCATCTCTGGGGCCAACGTCCTGACTTTC.

The chain is built from TRBV5-1 and TRBJ1-3; maybe TRBD1 (5 bases). Trimming left V 4 bases short and J 2 bases short, with 10 bases between. This CDR3 spans 14 amino acids. Germline loops: CDR1 SGHRS, CDR2 YFSETQ. CDR3 loop: CASSPGSPGNTIYF. The DNA for the CDR3 is TGCGCCAGCAGCCCAGGGAGCCCTGGAAACACCATATATTTT.

The chain is built from TRBV7-3 and TRBJ2-2, with TRBD2 identical over 7 bases. With V trimmed by 5 bases and J by 0 bases, 0 bases remained unmatched. Germline assignment: CDR1 SGHTA and CDR2 FQGTGA. The CDR3 covers 14 residues. CDR3 DNA sequence: TGTGCCAGCAGCCTAGCGGCGAACACCGGGGAGCTGTTTTTT. Encoded protein: CASSLAANTGELFF.

The chain uses TRBV28 and TRBJ2-7; 9 bases align to TRBD1. Trimming removed 6 bases from V and 3 bases from J; junction bases left unmatched: 12. This CDR3 spans 16 amino acids. The germline V gene has CDR1 MDHEN and CDR2 SYDVKM. CDR3 protein: CASRRPGQGAIYEQYF. For the CDR3, the DNA is TGTGCCAGCAGAAGACCGGGACAGGGAGCTATCTACGAGCAGTACTTC.

The chain has TRBV4-1 and TRBJ2-6; tentative D call: TRBD2 (6 bases). CDR1 is MGHRA and CDR2 is YSYEKL in the germline V gene. Trimming removed 1 base from V and 0 bases from J, with 10 bases in between. CDR3 length: 17 residues. CDR3 region: CASSQAGLSSGANVLTF. As DNA, the CDR3 is TGCGCCAGCAGCCAAGCGGGACTTTCCTCTGGGGCCAACGTCCTGACTTTC.

The chain recombines TRBV27 with TRBJ2-5; D gene ambiguous. From germline, CDR1 is MNHEY and CDR2 SMNVEV (reference sequence). With 6 bases removed from V and 11 bases from J, the gap between germline ends came to 16 bases. This CDR3 is built from 12 residues. For the CDR3, the DNA is TGTGCCAGCAGCCAGCATCCCAGAGAGCAGTACTTC. Translated: CASSQHPREQYF.

The chain is built from TRBV2 and TRBJ2-1; D not resolved. Germline CDR1 and CDR2: SNHLY and FYNNEI. The ends were cut back, 7 bases at V and 0 bases at J, with 16 bases in the middle. The CDR3 has 16 residues. CDR3 protein: CASTQQSASSYNEQFF. As DNA, the CDR3 is TGTGCCAGCACCCAGCAGAGCGCGAGCTCCTACAATGAGCAGTTCTTC.

The V call is TRBV18, the J call TRBJ2-5; either TRBD1 or TRBD2 may fit D (5 bases each). Germline CDR1 is KGHSH and CDR2 is LQKENI. V was cut by 6 bases and J by 5 bases, with 13 bases left in between. The CDR3 consists of 13 residues. CDR3 amino acids: CASSPFEGETQYF. CDR3 nucleotide sequence: TGTGCCAGCTCCCCTTTTGAGGGGGAGACCCAGTACTTC.

This chain joins TRBV19 and TRBJ2-7, with D possibly matching TRBD1 (6 bases). Trimming took off 5 bases at V and 5 bases at J, with 19 bases between the two ends. The CDR3 loop spans 15 amino acids. Germline V CDR1 and CDR2: LNHDA, SQIVND (reference sequence). CDR3 DNA: TGTGCCAGTAGTTCTGATCAGGGGTCCTTCGACGAGCAGTACTTC. This sequence encodes CASSSDQGSFDEQYF.

This clone came up a few times. The gene calls are TRBV6-5 and TRBJ1-5; 7 nucleotides agree with TRBD1. The CDR3 totals 15 residues. J lost 5 bases, V lost 6 bases, and 10 bases had no gene match. The germline CDR1 and CDR2 sequences are MNHEY and SVGAGI. The CDR3 region has the DNA TGTGCCAGCAGCCAAAAACAGGGGTTTGATCAGCCCCAGCATTTT. Its translation: CASSQKQGFDQPQHF.

The V gene is TRBV7-9, the J gene TRBJ2-1, with 7 bases aligning to TRBD1. Germline V gene lookup returns CDR1 SEHNR and CDR2 FQNEAQ (reference sequence). CDR3 size: 14 residues. V lost 1 base and J lost 9; bases outside the gene matches: 6. CDR3 sequence reads: CASSLGQGVREQFF. DNA for the CDR3: TGTGCCAGCAGCTTAGGGCAGGGGGTGCGTGAGCAGTTCTTC.

A note on this clone: Distinct nucleotide sequences in the sample also encode this CDR3. J is TRBJ2-6 and V is TRBV2; D is ambiguous. CDR1 and CDR2 from the germline V gene are SNHLY and FYNNEI. The germline V and J ends were trimmed by 10 bases and 1 base, with 5 bases remaining between them. The CDR3 is 12 residues long. CDR3 nucleotides: TGTGCCACAAGATCTGGGGCCAACGTCCTGACTTTC. Translating gives CATRSGANVLTF.

The rearrangement links TRBV6-1 to TRBJ1-5; perhaps TRBD1 as D (5 bases). V gave up 7 bases and J gave up 13 bases, with 23 bases separating them. The CDR3 contains 14 residues. Germline V gene data show CDR1 as MNHNS and CDR2 as SASEGT. DNA for the CDR3: TGTGCCAGCATTCATCAGGGTGTAATCTCCACACAGCATTTT. Its protein is CASIHQGVISTQHF.

The chain has TRBV7-9 and TRBJ2-7; 9 bases line up with TRBD1. The CDR3 spans 17 residues. V lost 2 bases, J lost 3 bases, and 11 bases stayed unmatched. In germline, CDR1 is SEHNR, CDR2 FQNEAQ (reference sequence). The CDR3 is CASSLLPPGQGSYEQYF. Here the CDR3 DNA reads TGTGCCAGCAGCTTACTCCCGCCGGGACAGGGAAGCTACGAGCAGTACTTC.

The V and J genes are TRBV2 and TRBJ1-2, with 7 bases matching TRBD1. Germline V gene sequence: CDR1 SNHLY, CDR2 FYNNEI. This CDR3 is built from 12 residues. The trim removed 7 bases at V and 5 bases at J, leaving 4 bases unmatched. CDR3 protein: CASTGTAYGYTF. For the CDR3, the DNA is TGTGCCAGCACTGGGACAGCATATGGCTACACCTTC.

The rearrangement joins TRBV28 to TRBJ2-7; a weak D match, TRBD1 (5 bases). There are 15 residues in the CDR3. Germline CDR1 MDHEN, CDR2 SYDVKM. The germline V and J ends were trimmed by 2 bases and 7 bases, with 18 bases remaining between them. This CDR3 reads CASSLPPGQGGEQYF. CDR3 DNA sequence: TGTGCCAGCAGTTTACCCCCCGGGCAGGGTGGGGAGCAGTACTTC. The entire variable domain, with the rest obtained from reference TRBV28 and TRBJ2-7, is as follows: DVKVTQSSRYLVKRTGEKVFLECVQDMDHENMFWYRQDPGLGLRLIYFSYDVKMKEKGDIPEGYSVSREKKERFSLILESASTNQTSMYLCASSLPPGQGGEQYFGPGTRLTVT.

CDR3 DNA sequence: TGTGCCAGCAGACCTACAGGGGTTTCCAATGGCTACACCTTC. Translated: CASRPTGVSNGYTF. The chain couples TRBV6-6 to TRBJ1-2; the match to TRBD1 covers 7 bases. The CDR3 sequence is 14 residues long. The V segment lost 6 bases and the J segment 6 bases; nucleotides outside the gene matches: 10. Germline assignment: CDR1 MNHNY and CDR2 SVGAGI (reference sequence).

The J gene is TRBJ2-7, the V gene TRBV27, with 11 bases that match TRBD2. This CDR3 spans 15 amino acids. Per germline, CDR1 MNHEY and CDR2 SMNVEV (reference sequence). V shed 2 bases, J shed 2 bases, and the junction held 2 bases outside the gene matches. This chain's CDR3 is CASSLGTSGTYEQYF. The CDR3 DNA reads as TGTGCCAGCAGTTTAGGGACTAGCGGAACCTACGAGCAGTACTTC.

The chain links TRBV7-9 to TRBJ2-7, with 7 bases lining up with TRBD1. The germline gives CDR1 SEHNR, CDR2 FQNEAQ (reference sequence). The CDR3 runs 14 residues. V lost 5 bases to trimming and J lost 5 bases; unmatched junction nucleotides: 9. DNA of the CDR3: TGTGCCAGCAGCGGCAGGACAGGTAATAACGAGCAGTACTTC. Translated: CASSGRTGNNEQYF.

DNA for the CDR3: TGCGCCAGCAGCTTGGCCGGGGGCGGCGACGGGGAGCAGTACTTC. Encoded protein: CASSLAGGGDGEQYF. The rearrangement joins TRBV5-1 to TRBJ2-5; D may match TRBD1 or TRBD2 (6 bases each). V lost 0 bases, J lost 11 bases, and 20 bases lay in between. This CDR3 spans 15 amino acids. Germline-derived CDR1 and CDR2 are SGHRS and YFSETQ.

The chain recombines TRBV5-4 with TRBJ1-1; TRBD1 aligns across 9 bases. From germline, CDR1 is SGHNT and CDR2 YYREEE (reference sequence). The CDR3 is 17 residues long. Losses at the gene ends were 0 bases for V and 6 bases for J; bases not matched to a gene: 12. For the CDR3, the DNA is TGTGCCAGCAGCTTGGCCCGGAGGGACAGGGTGGATCCTGAAGCTTTCTTT. Translating it yields CASSLARRDRVDPEAFF. Full variable domain (missing parts from reference TRBV5-4 and TRBJ1-1): ETGVTQSPTHLIKTRGQQVTLRCSSQSGHNTVSWYQQALGQGPQFIFQYYREEENGRGNFPPRFSGLQFPNYSSELNVNALELDDSALYLCASSLARRDRVDPEAFFGQGTRLTVV.

The rearrangement uses TRBV5-1 and TRBJ2-3; D not certain. This CDR3 region has 14 residues. Germline lookup yields CDR1 SGHRS and CDR2 YFSETQ. V lost 6 bases and J 4 bases, leaving 15 bases between the germline ends. CDR3 sequence (DNA): TGCGCCAGCAAGGAAATAGAAGTAGCAGATACGCAGTATTTT. Encoded protein: CASKEIEVADTQYF.

This chain connects TRBV5-1 to TRBJ2-1; perhaps TRBD2 as D (5 bases). The germline V and J ends were trimmed by 1 base and 4 bases, with 12 bases remaining between them. Germline V gene data show CDR1 as SGHRS and CDR2 as YFSETQ. The CDR3 spans 15 residues. CDR3 sequence (DNA): TGCGCCAGCAGCTTGCCAAGGGAGAGGTACAATGAGCAGTTCTTC. This encodes CASSLPRERYNEQFF.

This clone was seen a single time. This chain connects TRBV27 to TRBJ2-5; 15 nucleotides match TRBD2. The CDR3 length is 21 residues. Germline-derived CDR1 and CDR2 are MNHEY and SMNVEV (reference sequence). Trimming at V came to 5 bases and at J to 5 bases, leaving 21 bases not matched to a gene. In DNA, the CDR3 is TGTGCCAGCAGTCCGAAGCCCGGGACTAGCGGGAGGATAGGGGGGCGGGAGACCCAGTACTTC. Amino acid sequence: CASSPKPGTSGRIGGRETQYF.

The count of this clone is one. CDR3 residues: CASSQVQTQYF. CDR3 sequence (DNA): TGTGCCAGCAGCCAAGTGCAGACCCAGTACTTC. The chain links TRBV14 to TRBJ2-5, with D unclear. V was pared by 1 base and J by 6 bases, with 3 bases between. Germline V gene sequence: CDR1 SGHDN, CDR2 FVKESK. The CDR3 is 11 residues long.

V gene TRBV27 combines with J gene TRBJ2-1; TRBD2 agrees at 9 bases. There are 14 residues in the CDR3. The junction had 4 bases not matched to a gene; V was cut back by 6 bases and J by 4 bases. The germline CDR1 and CDR2 sequences are MNHEY and SMNVEV (reference sequence). The CDR3 coding sequence is TGTGCCAGCAGAAGACTAGCGGAATACAATGAGCAGTTCTTC. This gives the protein CASRRLAEYNEQFF.

The rearrangement uses TRBV30 and TRBJ2-1; unclear D gene. V was cut by 3 bases and J by 7 bases, with 10 bases left in between. This CDR3 is 12 amino acids long. CDR1 is GTSNPN, CDR2 SVGIG, per germline (reference sequence). This chain's CDR3 is CAWRAYSNEQFF. The CDR3 DNA sequence: TGTGCCTGGAGAGCATATTCTAATGAGCAGTTCTTC.

The V and J genes are TRBV14 and TRBJ2-1; TRBD2 aligns across 7 bases. CDR1 SGHDN and CDR2 FVKESK come from the germline V gene. With 4 bases clipped from V and 8 bases from J, the junction kept 11 bases outside the gene matches. The CDR3 has 15 residues. CDR3 amino acids: CASSPGLVPWDEQFF. The CDR3 coding sequence is TGTGCCAGCAGCCCAGGACTAGTCCCGTGGGATGAGCAGTTCTTC.

The chain carries TRBV7-2 and TRBJ2-7; D call uncertain. The CDR3 spans 13 residues. Between the trimmed V and J ends, which lost 3 bases and 2 bases, there was a span of 8 bases. CDR1 SGHTA and CDR2 FQGNSA come from the germline V gene. Written as DNA, the CDR3 is TGTGCCAGCAGCTTTGGCCTAACCTACGAGCAGTACTTC. This translates into CASSFGLTYEQYF. The entire variable domain, with the rest obtained from reference TRBV7-2 and TRBJ2-7, is as follows: GAGVSQSPSNKVTEKGKDVELRCDPISGHTALYWYRQSLGQGLEFLIYFQGNSAPDKSGLPSDRFSAERTGGSVSTLTIQRTQQEDSAVYLCASSFGLTYEQYFGPGTRLTVT.